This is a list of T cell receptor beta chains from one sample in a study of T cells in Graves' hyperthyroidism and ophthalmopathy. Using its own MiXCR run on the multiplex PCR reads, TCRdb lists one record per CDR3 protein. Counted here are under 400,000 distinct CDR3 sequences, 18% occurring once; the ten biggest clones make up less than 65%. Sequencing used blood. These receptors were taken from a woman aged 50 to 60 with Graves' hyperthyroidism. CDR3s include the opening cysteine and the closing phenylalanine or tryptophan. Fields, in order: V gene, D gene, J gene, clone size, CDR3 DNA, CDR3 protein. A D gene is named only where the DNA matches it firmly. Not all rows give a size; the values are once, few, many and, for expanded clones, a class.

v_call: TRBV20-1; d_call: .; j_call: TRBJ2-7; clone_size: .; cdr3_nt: TGCAGAGCTGGGGGACCGGGAACCTACGAGCAGTACTTC; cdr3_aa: CRAGGPGTYEQYF
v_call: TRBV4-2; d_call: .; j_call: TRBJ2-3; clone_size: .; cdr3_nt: TGTGCCAGCAGCCCTGAGAGGAGAGATACGCAGTATTTT; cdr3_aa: CASSPERRDTQYF
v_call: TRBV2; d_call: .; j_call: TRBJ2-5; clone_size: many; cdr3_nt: TGTGCCAGCCTAAGACAGACGTACCAAGAGACCCAGTACTTC; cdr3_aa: CASLRQTYQETQYF
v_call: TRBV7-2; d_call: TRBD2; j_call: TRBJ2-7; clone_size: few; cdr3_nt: TGTGCCAGCAGCTTATACCGCGGGATAGCGGGGGTACCAATCTCCTACGAGCAGTACTTC; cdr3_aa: CASSLYRGIAGVPISYEQYF
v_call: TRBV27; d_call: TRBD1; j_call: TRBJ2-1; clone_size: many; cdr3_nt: TGTGCCAGCAGGCTTGGGGGACAGGGGGGTTATGAGCAGTTCTTC; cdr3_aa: CASRLGGQGGYEQFF
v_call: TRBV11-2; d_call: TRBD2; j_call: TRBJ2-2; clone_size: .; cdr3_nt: TGTGCCAGCAGCTCAGATGACATAGCGGGAGAAATGAAGCTGTTTTTT; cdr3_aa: CASSSDDIAGEMKLFF
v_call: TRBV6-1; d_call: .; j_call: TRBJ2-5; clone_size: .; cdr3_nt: TGTGCCAGCAGTGAAAGGGGATACCAAGAGACCCAGTACTTC; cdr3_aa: CASSERGYQETQYF
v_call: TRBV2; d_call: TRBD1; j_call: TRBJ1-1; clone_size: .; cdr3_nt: TGTGCCAGCGCTGGACAGGGGATCACTGAAGCTTTCTTT; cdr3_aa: CASAGQGITEAFF
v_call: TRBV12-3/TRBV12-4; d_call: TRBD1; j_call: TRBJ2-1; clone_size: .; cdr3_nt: TGTGCCAGCAGCGGTCGGACAGGGAGGACCTACAATGAGCAGTTCTTC; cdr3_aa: CASSGRTGRTYNEQFF
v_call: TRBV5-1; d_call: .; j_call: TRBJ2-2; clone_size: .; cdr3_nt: TGCGCCAGCAGCTCACCGGGACTCAACACCGGGGAGCTGTTTTTT; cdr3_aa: CASSSPGLNTGELFF
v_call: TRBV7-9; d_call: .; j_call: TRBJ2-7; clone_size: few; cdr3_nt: TGTGCCAGCAGCTTTACAGGGAACCACGAGCAGTACTTC; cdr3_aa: CASSFTGNHEQYF
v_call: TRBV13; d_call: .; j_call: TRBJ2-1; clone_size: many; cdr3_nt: TGTGCCAGCAGCCTGCGGACTTACAGCTCCTACAATGAGCAGTTCTTC; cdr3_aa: CASSLRTYSSYNEQFF
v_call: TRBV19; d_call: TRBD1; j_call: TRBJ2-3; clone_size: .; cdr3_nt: TGTGCCAGCAGGGACAGGGAGGCCACAGATACGCAGTATTTT; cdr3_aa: CASRDREATDTQYF
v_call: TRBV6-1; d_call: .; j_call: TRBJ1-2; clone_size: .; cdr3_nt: TGTGCCAGCAGTTCGGACTCACACTATGGCTACACCTTC; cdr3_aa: CASSSDSHYGYTF
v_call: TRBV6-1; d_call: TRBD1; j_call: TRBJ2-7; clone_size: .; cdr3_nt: TGTGCCAGCAGCCATGGGACAGTCTACGAGCAGTACTTC; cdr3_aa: CASSHGTVYEQYF
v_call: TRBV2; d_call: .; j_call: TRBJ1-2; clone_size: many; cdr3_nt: TGTGCCAGCAGTGTTGATGGTGGCTACACCTTC; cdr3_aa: CASSVDGGYTF
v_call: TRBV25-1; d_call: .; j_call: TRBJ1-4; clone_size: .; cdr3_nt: TGTGCCACTCAAAACGGGGCGGCTAATGAAAAACTGTTTTTT; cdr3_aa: CATQNGAANEKLFF
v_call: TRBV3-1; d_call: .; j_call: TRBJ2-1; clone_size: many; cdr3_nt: TGTGCCAGCAGCCAAGGACAGTACAATGAGCAGTTCTTC; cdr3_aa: CASSQGQYNEQFF
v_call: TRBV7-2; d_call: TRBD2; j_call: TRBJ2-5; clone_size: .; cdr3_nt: TGTGCCAGCAGCACCCCCGGGACTAGCGGGAGGAAAGAGACCCAGTACTTC; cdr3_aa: CASSTPGTSGRKETQYF
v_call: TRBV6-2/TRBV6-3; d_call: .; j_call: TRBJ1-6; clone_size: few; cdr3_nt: TGTGCCAGCAAGGACGGTTCCGATAATTCACCCCTCCACTTT; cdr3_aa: CASKDGSDNSPLHF
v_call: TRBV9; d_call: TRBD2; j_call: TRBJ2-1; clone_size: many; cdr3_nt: TGTGCCAGCAGCGTAGGCGATCGTGCGGGAGGAGGTAATGAGCAGTTCTTC; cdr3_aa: CASSVGDRAGGGNEQFF
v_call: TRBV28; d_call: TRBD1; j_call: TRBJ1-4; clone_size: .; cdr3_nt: TGTGCCAGCAGTTTCTGGACAGGGGAATCGGAAAAACTGTTTTTT; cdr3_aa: CASSFWTGESEKLFF
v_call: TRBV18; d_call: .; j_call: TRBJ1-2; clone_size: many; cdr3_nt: TGTGCCAGCTCACCAGGGCCCAAAAGGGGCTACACCTTC; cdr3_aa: CASSPGPKRGYTF
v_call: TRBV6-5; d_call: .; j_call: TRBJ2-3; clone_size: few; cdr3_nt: TGTGCCAGCAGTTACTCGGGGGGGCCCGGCACAGATACGCAGTATTTT; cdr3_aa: CASSYSGGPGTDTQYF
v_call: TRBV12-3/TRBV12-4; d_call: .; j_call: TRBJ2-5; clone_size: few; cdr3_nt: TGTGCCAGCAGTTCCGTGGAGACCCAGTACTTC; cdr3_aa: CASSSVETQYF